Below, 17 T cell receptor beta chains from the same sample are listed, as sequenced in a study of early T cells in non-severe SARS-CoV-2 infection. TCRdb ran MiXCR on the 5' RACE reads and lists one entry per CDR3 protein. This sample carries about 33,000 distinct CDR3 sequences, about 7% of them seen once, and the ten largest clones take 4% to 4.5%. The sample was whole blood. All receptors derive from an adult who was a healthcare worker with PCR-confirmed SARS-CoV-2 infection or an uninfected control (not recorded which).

CDR3 in DNA: TGCAGTGCCCCAATAGCCAAAAACATTCAGTACTTC. Translating gives CSAPIAKNIQYF. The gene calls are TRBV20-1 and TRBJ2-4; D call uncertain. The CDR3 has 12 residues. The germline gives CDR1 DFQATT, CDR2 SNEGSKA (reference sequence). Trimming cost V 6 bases and J 0 bases, with 6 bases left between them.

The rearrangement uses TRBV2 and TRBJ1-2, with D maybe TRBD1 (6 bases). This CDR3 is 12 amino acids long. The germline gives CDR1 SNHLY, CDR2 FYNNEI. V dropped 6 bases and J dropped 4 bases, with 9 bases sitting between them. The CDR3 region is CASSRDTYGYTF. CDR3 nucleotides: TGTGCCAGCAGCCGGGACACCTATGGCTACACCTTC.

This chain uses TRBV24-1 with TRBJ1-2, with TRBD1 identical over 8 bases. In germline, CDR1 is KGHDR, CDR2 SFDVKD. Trimming removed 5 bases from V and 5 bases from J; junction bases left unmatched: 0. The CDR3 sequence is 12 residues long. Here the CDR3 DNA reads TGTGCCACCAGTGGGGACAGGTATGGCTACACCTTC. This gives the protein CATSGDRYGYTF.

This clonotype has a count of ten or more. The V and J genes are TRBV9 and TRBJ2-7, with TRBD2 matching over 12 bases. Germline V gene sequence: CDR1 SGDLS, CDR2 YYNGEE. Trimming at V came to 0 bases and at J to 2 bases, leaving 0 bases not matched to a gene. CDR3 length equals 15 residues. The CDR3 DNA follows: TGTGCCAGCAGCGTAGGGACTAGCGGGGCCTACGAGCAGTACTTC. Its protein product is CASSVGTSGAYEQYF.

At least ten counts were recorded for this clonotype. This chain links TRBV20-1 with TRBJ1-2, with 9 bases identical to TRBD1. The CDR3 extends over 13 amino acids. With 6 bases clipped from V and 3 bases from J, the junction kept 5 bases outside the gene matches. Per germline, CDR1 DFQATT and CDR2 SNEGSKA (reference sequence). The chain's CDR3 is CSAHRGRDYGYTF. The CDR3 DNA reads as TGCAGTGCACACAGGGGGCGCGACTATGGCTACACCTTC.

This clonotype was found a few times. The V call is TRBV3-1, the J call TRBJ2-1; 9 bases align to TRBD2. The CDR3 is 14 residues long. V gave up 4 bases and J gave up 12 bases; unmatched junction bases: 10. Germline loops: CDR1 LGHDT, CDR2 YNNKEL (reference sequence). CDR3: CASSPGLAQRLQFF. Here the CDR3 DNA reads TGTGCCAGCAGCCCGGGACTAGCACAAAGACTGCAGTTCTTC.

This clonotype was counted at least ten times. The V gene is TRBV30, the J gene TRBJ2-5, with 8 bases aligning to TRBD2. The CDR3 consists of 15 residues. Germline values: CDR1 GTSNPN, CDR2 SVGIG (reference sequence). The trim removed 2 bases at V and 1 base at J, leaving 6 bases unmatched. The CDR3 sequence: CAWSHGGAFQETQYF. The CDR3 nucleotides read TGTGCCTGGAGTCACGGGGGGGCCTTCCAAGAGACCCAGTACTTC.

The rearrangement joins TRBV12-3 or TRBV12-4 to TRBJ2-7; perhaps TRBD2 as D (5 bases). This CDR3 is 13 amino acids long. Trimming stripped 5 bases from V and 2 bases from J, with 10 bases between. CDR3 coding DNA: TGTGCCAGCAGTGGATTACTAGCCTACGAGCAGTACTTC. Its protein is CASSGLLAYEQYF.

This clonotype was detected ten times or more. The CDR3 region has the DNA TGTGCCAGCAGTTTAGGACAGGAGAAAGGGCCCCAGCATTTT. This gives the protein CASSLGQEKGPQHF. V and J are TRBV12-3 or TRBV12-4 and TRBJ1-5; D is perhaps TRBD1 (6 bases). Trimming cost V 1 base and J 9 bases, with 13 bases left between them. The CDR3 sequence is 14 residues long.

Concerning this clonotype itself: Given a much more abundant clone one base away, this may be a read error. V and J are TRBV9 and TRBJ1-6, with D perhaps matching TRBD1 (6 bases). Trimming removed 4 bases from V and 7 bases from J, with 18 bases in between. This CDR3 comprises 16 residues. CDR1 is SGDLS and CDR2 is YYNGEE in the germline V gene. CDR3 protein: CASSSPRGRPNSPLHF. In nucleotides, the CDR3 is TGTGCCAGCAGCTCCCCCAGGGGCCGACCAAATTCACCCCTCCACTTT.

This clonotype was seen only a few times. The chain joins TRBV6-5 to TRBJ1-6, with a weak D call TRBD1 (5 bases). Looked up from germline, CDR1 is MNHEY and CDR2 is SVGAGI. There are 17 residues in the CDR3. Trimming pared 3 bases from V and 4 bases from J, leaving 16 bases between. The DNA for the CDR3 is TGTGCCAGCAGTTATCTTTCCCAGGGAACTTATAATTCACCCCTCCACTTT. It yields the protein CASSYLSQGTYNSPLHF.

The sample holds many counts of this clonotype. V usage is TRBV20-1 and J usage is TRBJ2-2; possible D gene TRBD2, 6 bases. The CDR3 consists of 15 residues. Trimming shortened V by 5 bases and J by 0 bases, and 13 bases separated the two germline ends. Germline lookup yields CDR1 DFQATT and CDR2 SNEGSKA (reference sequence). The CDR3 loop is CSALLAGANTGELFF. The CDR3 DNA reads as TGCAGTGCTCTACTAGCCGGAGCGAACACCGGGGAGCTGTTTTTT.

In the case of this clonotype: One base away lies a much larger clone, so this may be a sequencing read error. The rearrangement links TRBV7-9 to TRBJ1-1; D may be TRBD1 (6 bases). Trimming stripped 5 bases from V and 2 bases from J, with 12 bases between. In germline, CDR1 is SEHNR, CDR2 FQNEAQ (reference sequence). The CDR3 spans 14 residues. The CDR3: CASSPGTTNTEAFF. CDR3 nucleotides: TGTGCCAGCAGCCCCGGGACAACTAACACTGAAGCTTTCTTT.

This clonotype has just a few counts. The rearrangement joins TRBV28 to TRBJ2-1; D gene uncertain. This CDR3 region has 15 residues. The germline V and J ends were trimmed by 5 bases and 0 bases, with 11 bases remaining between them. Germline CDR1 reads MDHEN; CDR2 reads SYDVKM. The CDR3 bases are TGTGCCAGCAGTCAGCAGAGGAGCTCCTACAATGAGCAGTTCTTC. It codes for CASSQQRSSYNEQFF.

Points on this clonotype: A clone one base away is much larger, so this may be a read error. The V gene is TRBV18, the J gene TRBJ2-7, with D tentatively TRBD2 (5 bases). The V end was cut by 3 bases, the J end by 8 bases, with 17 bases between. Germline V gene sequence: CDR1 KGHSH, CDR2 LQKENI. This CDR3 contains 14 residues. CDR3 sequence: CASSPTPSSGKQYF. CDR3 nucleotide sequence: TGTGCCAGCTCACCTACTCCTTCCAGCGGCAAGCAGTACTTC.

This clonotype was found many times. The V and J genes are TRBV21-1 and TRBJ1-5. TRBV21-1 is a listed pseudogene. This CDR3 comprises 13 residues. The CDR3: CASRKDGNQPQHF. Here the CDR3 DNA reads TGTGCCAGCAGAAAGGACGGCAATCAGCCCCAGCATTTT.

This clonotype has only a few counts. The chain employs TRBV27 and TRBJ1-1; 7 nucleotides line up with TRBD1. The CDR3 is 15 amino acids. Germline CDR1 and CDR2: MNHEY and SMNVEV (reference sequence). Unmatched junction bases numbered 6, after V lost 1 base and J lost 4 bases. This CDR3 reads CASSLWRKGATEAFF. The CDR3 nucleotides read TGTGCCAGCAGTTTATGGAGGAAGGGGGCCACTGAAGCTTTCTTT.